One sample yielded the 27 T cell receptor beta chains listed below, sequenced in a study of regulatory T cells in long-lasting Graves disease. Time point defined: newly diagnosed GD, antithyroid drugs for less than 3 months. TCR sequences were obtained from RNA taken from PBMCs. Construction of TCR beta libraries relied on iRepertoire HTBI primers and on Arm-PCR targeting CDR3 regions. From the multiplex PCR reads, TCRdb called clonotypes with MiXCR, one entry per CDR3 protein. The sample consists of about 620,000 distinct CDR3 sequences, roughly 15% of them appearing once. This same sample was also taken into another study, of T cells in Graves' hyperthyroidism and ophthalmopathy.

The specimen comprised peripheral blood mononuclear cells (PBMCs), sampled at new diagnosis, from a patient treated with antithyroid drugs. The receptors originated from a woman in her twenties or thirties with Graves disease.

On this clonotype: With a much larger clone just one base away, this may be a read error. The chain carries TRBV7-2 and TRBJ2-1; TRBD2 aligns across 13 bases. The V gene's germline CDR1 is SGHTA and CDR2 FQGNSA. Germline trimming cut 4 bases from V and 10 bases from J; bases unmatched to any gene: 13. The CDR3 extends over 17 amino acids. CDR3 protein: CASSSTGTSGNRREQFF. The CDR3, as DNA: TGTGCCAGCAGCTCTACCGGGACTAGCGGGAATAGGCGGGAGCAGTTCTTC.

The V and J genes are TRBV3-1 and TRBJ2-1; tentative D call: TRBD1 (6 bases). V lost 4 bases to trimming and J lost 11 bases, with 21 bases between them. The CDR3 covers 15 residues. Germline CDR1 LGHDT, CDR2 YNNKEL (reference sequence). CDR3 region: CASSPSWGLAAKQFF. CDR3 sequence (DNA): TGTGCCAGCAGCCCCAGCTGGGGGCTGGCGGCGAAGCAGTTCTTC.

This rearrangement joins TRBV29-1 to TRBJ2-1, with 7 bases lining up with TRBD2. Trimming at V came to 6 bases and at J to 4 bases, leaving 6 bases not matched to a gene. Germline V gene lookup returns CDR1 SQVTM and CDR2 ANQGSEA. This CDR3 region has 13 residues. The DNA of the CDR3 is TGCAGCGTGGTGATAGCGGGTTACAATGAGCAGTTCTTC. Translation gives CSVVIAGYNEQFF.

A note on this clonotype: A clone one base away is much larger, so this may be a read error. CDR3 coding DNA: TGTGCCAGCAGTAGGACAGCGAACACCGGGGAGCTGTTTTTT. This sequence encodes CASSRTANTGELFF. This sequence joins TRBV12-3 or TRBV12-4 and TRBJ2-2, with D possibly matching TRBD1 (6 bases). The CDR3 length is 14 residues. Trimming cost V 5 bases and J 0 bases, with 7 bases left between them.

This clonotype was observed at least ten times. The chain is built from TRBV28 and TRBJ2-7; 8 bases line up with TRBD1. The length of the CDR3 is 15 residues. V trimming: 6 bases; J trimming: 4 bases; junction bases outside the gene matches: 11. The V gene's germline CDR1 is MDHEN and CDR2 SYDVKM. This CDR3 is CASSLPNRGDYEQYF. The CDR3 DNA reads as TGTGCCAGCAGCCTACCGAACAGGGGGGATTACGAGCAGTACTTC.

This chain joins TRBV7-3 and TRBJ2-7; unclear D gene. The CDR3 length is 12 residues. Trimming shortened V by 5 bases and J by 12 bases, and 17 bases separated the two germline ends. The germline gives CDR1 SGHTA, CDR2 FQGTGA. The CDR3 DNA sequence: TGTGCCAGCAGCATACCGGGTGCGAAGGTGTACTTC. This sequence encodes CASSIPGAKVYF.

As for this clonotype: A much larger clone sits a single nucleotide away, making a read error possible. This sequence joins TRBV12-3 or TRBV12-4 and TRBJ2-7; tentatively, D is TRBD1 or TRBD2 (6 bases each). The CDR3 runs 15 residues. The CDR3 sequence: CAGSFDYREDYEQYF. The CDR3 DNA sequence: TGTGCCGGCAGTTTTGATTACAGGGAGGACTACGAGCAGTACTTC.

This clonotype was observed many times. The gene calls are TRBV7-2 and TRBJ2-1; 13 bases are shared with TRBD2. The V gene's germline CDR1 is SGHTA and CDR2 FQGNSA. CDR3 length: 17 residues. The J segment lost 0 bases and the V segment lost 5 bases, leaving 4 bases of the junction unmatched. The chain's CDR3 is CASSARTSGSSYNEQFF. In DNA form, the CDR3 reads TGTGCCAGCAGCGCTCGGACTAGCGGGAGCTCCTACAATGAGCAGTTCTTC. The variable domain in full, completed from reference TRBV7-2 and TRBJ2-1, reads GAGVSQSPSNKVTEKGKDVELRCDPISGHTALYWYRQSLGQGLEFLIYFQGNSAPDKSGLPSDRFSAERTGGSVSTLTIQRTQQEDSAVYLCASSARTSGSSYNEQFFGPGTRLTVL.

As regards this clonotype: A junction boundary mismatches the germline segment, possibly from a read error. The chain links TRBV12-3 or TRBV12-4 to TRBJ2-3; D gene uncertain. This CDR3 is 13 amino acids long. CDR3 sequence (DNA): TGTGCCAGCGCTCGTCGATCCACAGATGCGCAGTATTTT. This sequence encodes CASARRSTDAQYF.

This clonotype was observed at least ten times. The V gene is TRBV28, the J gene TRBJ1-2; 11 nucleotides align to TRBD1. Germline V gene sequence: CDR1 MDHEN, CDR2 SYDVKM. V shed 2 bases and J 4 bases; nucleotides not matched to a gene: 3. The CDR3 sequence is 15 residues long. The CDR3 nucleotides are TGTGCCAGCAGTTTAGGCGGACAGGGGGCCTATGGCTACACCTTC. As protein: CASSLGGQGAYGYTF.

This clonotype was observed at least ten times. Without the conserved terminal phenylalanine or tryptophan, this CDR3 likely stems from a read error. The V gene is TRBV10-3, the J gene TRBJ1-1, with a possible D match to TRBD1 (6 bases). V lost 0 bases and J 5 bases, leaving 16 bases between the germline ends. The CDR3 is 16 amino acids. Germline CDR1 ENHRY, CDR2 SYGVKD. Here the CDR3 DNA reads TGTGCCATCAGTGAGTCTCCAGGGGCGAGAAATACTGAAGCTTTCTTG. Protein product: CAISESPGARNTEAFL.

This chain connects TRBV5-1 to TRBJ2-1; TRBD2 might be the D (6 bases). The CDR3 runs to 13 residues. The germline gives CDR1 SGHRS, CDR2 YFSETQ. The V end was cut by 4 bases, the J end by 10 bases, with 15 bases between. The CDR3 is CASSALASSEQFF. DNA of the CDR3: TGCGCCAGCAGCGCACTAGCCTCTTCGGAGCAGTTCTTC.

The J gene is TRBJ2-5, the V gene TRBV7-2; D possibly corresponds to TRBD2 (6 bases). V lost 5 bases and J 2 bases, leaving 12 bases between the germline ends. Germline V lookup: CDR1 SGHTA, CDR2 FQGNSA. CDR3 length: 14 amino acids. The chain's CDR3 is CASSRPAGQETQYF. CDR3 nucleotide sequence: TGTGCCAGCAGCCGGCCCGCGGGGCAAGAGACCCAGTACTTC.

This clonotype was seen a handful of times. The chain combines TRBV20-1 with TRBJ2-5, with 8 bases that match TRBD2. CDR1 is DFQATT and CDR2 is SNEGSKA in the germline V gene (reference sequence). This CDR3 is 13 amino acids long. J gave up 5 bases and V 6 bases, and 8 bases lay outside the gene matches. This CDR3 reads CSAERGGEETQYF. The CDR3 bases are TGCAGTGCCGAACGGGGGGGAGAGGAGACCCAGTACTTC.

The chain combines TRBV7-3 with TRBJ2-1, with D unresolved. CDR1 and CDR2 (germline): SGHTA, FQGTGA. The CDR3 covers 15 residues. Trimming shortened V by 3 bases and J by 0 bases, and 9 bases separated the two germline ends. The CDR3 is CASSLDASSYNEQFF. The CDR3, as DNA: TGTGCCAGCAGCTTGGACGCCAGCTCCTACAATGAGCAGTTCTTC.

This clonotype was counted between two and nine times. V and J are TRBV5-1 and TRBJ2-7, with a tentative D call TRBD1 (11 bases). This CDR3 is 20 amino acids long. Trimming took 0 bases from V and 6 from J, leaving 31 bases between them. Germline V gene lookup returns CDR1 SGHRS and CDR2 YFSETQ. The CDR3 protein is CASSLVVGQGDPGLAFEQYF. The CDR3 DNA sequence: TGCGCCAGCAGCTTGGTTGTGGGACAGGGGGACCCGGGACTAGCGTTCGAGCAGTACTTC.

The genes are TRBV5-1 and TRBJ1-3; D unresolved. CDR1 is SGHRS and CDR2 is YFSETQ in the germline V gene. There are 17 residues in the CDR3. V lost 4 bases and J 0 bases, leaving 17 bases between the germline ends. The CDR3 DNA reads TGCGCCAGCAGCAACTCCCCAACGGCGAGCTCTGGAAACACCATATATTTT. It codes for CASSNSPTASSGNTIYF.

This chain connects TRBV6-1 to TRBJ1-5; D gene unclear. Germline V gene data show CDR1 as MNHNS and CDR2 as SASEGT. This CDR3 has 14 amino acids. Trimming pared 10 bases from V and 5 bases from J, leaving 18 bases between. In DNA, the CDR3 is TGTGCCAACAACCCCTTGGGAGGGTATCAGCCCCAGCATTTT. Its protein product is CANNPLGGYQPQHF.

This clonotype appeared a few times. The DNA for the CDR3 is TGTGCCAGCAGTTTAGGGACAGGGACCTATGGCTACACCTTC. This encodes CASSLGTGTYGYTF. The chain is built from TRBV28 and TRBJ1-2; TRBD1 agrees at 9 bases. The V gene end was trimmed by 2 bases and the J gene end by 4 bases; junction bases not matched to a gene: 2. This CDR3 has 14 residues. The germline V gene has CDR1 MDHEN and CDR2 SYDVKM.

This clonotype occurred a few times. CDR3 DNA: TGTGCCAGCACCACAGGAGACCTCTCTGGAAACACCATATATTTT. Its translation: CASTTGDLSGNTIYF. The V gene is TRBV28, the J gene TRBJ1-3, with D possibly matching TRBD1 (5 bases). V shed 7 bases and J shed 0 bases, with 13 bases lying between them. The CDR3 sequence is 15 residues long. Germline CDR1 reads MDHEN; CDR2 reads SYDVKM. Combining the CDR3 with reference TRBV28 and TRBJ1-3 gives the whole variable domain DVKVTQSSRYLVKRTGEKVFLECVQDMDHENMFWYRQDPGLGLRLIYFSYDVKMKEKGDIPEGYSVSREKKERFSLILESASTNQTSMYLCASTTGDLSGNTIYFGEGSWLTVV.

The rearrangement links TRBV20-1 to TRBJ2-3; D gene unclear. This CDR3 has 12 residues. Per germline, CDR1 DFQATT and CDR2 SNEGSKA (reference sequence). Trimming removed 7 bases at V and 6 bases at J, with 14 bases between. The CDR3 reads CSGQVSRDTQYF. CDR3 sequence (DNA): TGCAGTGGGCAAGTATCGCGGGATACGCAGTATTTT.

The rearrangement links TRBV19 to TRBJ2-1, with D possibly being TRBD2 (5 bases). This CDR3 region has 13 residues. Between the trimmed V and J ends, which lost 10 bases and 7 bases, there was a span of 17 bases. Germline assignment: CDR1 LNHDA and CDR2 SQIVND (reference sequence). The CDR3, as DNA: TGTGCCACCCAGTTGAGGGCGACGAATGAGCAGTTCTTC. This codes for CATQLRATNEQFF.

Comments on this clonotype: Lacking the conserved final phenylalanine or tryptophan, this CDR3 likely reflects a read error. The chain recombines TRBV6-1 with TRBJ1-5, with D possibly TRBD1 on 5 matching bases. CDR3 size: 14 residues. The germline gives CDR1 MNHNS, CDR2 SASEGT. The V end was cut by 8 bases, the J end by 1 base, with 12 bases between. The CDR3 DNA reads TGTGCCAGCGGGGGGGAGAGAAGCAATCAGCCCCAGCATCTT. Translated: CASGGERSNQPQHL.

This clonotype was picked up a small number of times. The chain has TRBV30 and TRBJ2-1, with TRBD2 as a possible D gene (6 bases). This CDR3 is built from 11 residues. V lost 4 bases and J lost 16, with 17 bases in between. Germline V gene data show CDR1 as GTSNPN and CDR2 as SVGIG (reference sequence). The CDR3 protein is CAWTVGGRFFF. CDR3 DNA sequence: TGTGCCTGGACCGTGGGTGGGAGGTTCTTCTTC.

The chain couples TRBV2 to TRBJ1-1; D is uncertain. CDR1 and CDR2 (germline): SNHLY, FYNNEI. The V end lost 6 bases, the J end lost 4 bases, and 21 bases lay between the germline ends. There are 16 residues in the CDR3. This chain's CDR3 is CASRRSLTGRVTEAFF. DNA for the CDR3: TGTGCCAGCAGACGCAGCCTGACGGGTCGCGTCACTGAAGCTTTCTTT.

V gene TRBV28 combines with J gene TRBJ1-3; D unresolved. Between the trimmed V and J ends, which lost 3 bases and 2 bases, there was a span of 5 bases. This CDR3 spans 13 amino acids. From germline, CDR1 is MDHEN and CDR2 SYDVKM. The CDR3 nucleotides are TGTGCCAGCAGTTTGCAACCTGGAAACACCATATATTTT. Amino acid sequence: CASSLQPGNTIYF.

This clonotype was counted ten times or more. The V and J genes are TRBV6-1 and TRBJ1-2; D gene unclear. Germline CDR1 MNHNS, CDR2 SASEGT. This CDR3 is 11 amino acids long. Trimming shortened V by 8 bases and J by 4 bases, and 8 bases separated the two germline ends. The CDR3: CASGWSYGYTF. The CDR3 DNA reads TGTGCCAGCGGGTGGAGCTATGGCTACACCTTC.